The clone carrying this T cell receptor (beta chain) showed up many times. Its antigen is currently unknown. Germline values: CDR1 SGDLS, CDR2 YYNGEE. The CDR3 consists of 15 residues. V was pared by 3 bases and J by 8 bases, with 17 bases between. These data belong to a study of T cells after yellow fever vaccination. Each CDR3 protein gets one entry after TCRdb re-called the 5' RACE reads with MiXCR. The table includes fewer than 350,000 distinct CDR3 sequences, around 3.6% detected once. Points from the study as a whole: Abundant contaminating clonotypes from the bulk population could appear in FACS-sorted repertoires.

This TCR was recovered from a man aged 18 to 35 who received the YFV17D yellow fever vaccine. The J gene is TRBJ2-2, the V gene TRBV9; a weak D match, TRBD1 (7 bases). The sample in question was PBMCs, obtained on the day of the yellow fever booster vaccination. This chain's CDR3 is CASSALEGAAGELFF. CDR3 DNA: TGTGCCAGCAGCGCCCTGGAGGGGGCGGCTGGGGAGCTGTTTTTT. Variable domain in full (rest from reference TRBV9 and TRBJ2-2): DSGVTQTPKHLITATGQRVTLRCSPRSGDLSVYWYQQSLDQGLQFLIQYYNGEERAKGNILERFSAQQFPDLHSELNLSSLELGDSALYFCASSALEGAAGELFFGEGSRLTVL.